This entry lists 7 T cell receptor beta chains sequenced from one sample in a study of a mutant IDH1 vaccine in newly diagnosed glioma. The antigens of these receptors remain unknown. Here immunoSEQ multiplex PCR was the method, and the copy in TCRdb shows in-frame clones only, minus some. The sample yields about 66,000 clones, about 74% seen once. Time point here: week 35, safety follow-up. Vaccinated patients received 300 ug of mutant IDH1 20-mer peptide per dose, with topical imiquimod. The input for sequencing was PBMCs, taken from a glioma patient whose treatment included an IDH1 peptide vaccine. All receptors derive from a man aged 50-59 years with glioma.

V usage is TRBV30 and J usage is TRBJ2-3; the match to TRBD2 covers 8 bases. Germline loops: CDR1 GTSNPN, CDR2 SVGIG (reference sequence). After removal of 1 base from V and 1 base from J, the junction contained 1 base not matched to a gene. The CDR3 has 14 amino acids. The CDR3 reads CAWSGAGGTDTQYF. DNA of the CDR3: TGTGCCTGGAGTGGAGCGGGGGGCACAGATACGCAGTATTTT. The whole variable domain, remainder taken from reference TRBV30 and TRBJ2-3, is SQTIHQWPATLVQPVGSPLSLECTVEGTSNPNLYWYRQAAGRGLQLLFYSVGIGQISSEVPQNLSASRPQDRQFILSSKKLLLSDSGFYLCAWSGAGGTDTQYFGPGTRLTVL.

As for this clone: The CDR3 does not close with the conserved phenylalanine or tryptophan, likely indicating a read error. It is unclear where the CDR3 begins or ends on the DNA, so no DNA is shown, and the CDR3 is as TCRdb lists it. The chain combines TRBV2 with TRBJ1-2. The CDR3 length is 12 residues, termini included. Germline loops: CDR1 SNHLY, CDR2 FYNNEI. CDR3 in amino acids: CASSERGYYHVV.

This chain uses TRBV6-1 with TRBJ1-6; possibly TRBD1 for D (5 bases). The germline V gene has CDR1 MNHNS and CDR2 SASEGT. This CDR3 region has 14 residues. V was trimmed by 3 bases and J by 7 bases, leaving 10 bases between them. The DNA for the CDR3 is TGTGCCAGCAGTGAGAGAGGGGACAATTCACCCCTCCACTTT. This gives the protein CASSERGDNSPLHF.

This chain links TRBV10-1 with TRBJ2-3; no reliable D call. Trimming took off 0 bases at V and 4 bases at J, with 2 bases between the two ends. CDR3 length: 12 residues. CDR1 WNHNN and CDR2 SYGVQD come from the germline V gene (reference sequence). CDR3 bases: TGCGCCAGCAGTGAGTCCTCAGATACGCAGTATTTT. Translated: CASSESSDTQYF.

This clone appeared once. The CDR3 region is CASRFTGSLDEQFF. The CDR3 bases are TGTGCCAGCAGGTTCACAGGGTCCCTAGATGAGCAGTTCTTC. The V call is TRBV7-2, the J call TRBJ2-1, with D possibly being TRBD1 (6 bases). The CDR3 spans 14 residues. Germline CDR1 and CDR2: SGHTA and FQGNSA. The V end lost 6 bases, the J end lost 8 bases, and 17 bases lay between the germline ends.

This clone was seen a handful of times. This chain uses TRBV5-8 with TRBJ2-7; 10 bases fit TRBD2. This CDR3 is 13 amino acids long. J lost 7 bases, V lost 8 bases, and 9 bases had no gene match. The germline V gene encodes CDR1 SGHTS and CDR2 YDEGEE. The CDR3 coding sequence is TGTGCCAGTAGGAGTCTAGCGGGGGTTGAGCAGTACTTC. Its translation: CASRSLAGVEQYF.

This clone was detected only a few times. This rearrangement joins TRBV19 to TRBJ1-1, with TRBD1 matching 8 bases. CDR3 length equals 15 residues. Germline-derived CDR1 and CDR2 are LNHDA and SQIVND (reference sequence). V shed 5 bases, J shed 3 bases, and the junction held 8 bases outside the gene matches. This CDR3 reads CASSFRTGYYTEAFF. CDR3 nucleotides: TGTGCCAGTAGTTTCCGGACAGGGTACTACACTGAAGCTTTCTTT.